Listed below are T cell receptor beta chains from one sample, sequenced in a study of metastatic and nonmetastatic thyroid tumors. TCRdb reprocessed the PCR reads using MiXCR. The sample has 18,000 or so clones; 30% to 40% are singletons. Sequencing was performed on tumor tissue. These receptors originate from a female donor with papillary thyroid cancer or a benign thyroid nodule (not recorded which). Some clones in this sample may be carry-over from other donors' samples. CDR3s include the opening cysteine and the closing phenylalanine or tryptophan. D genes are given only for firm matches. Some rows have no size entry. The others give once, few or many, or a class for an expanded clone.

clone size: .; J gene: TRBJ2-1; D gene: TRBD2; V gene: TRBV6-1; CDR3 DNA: TGTGCCAGCAGTGAGGGACTAGAGGCCAATGAGCAGTTCTTC; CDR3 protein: CASSEGLEANEQFF
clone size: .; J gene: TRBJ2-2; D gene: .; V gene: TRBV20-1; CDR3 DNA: TGCAGTGCTAGAAATAGGGAACGGGGCGGGGAGCTGTTTTTT; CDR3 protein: CSARNRERGGELFF
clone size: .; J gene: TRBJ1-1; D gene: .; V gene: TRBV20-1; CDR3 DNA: TGCAGTGCTCTTAAGCGGGGCGTTGGGCACACTGAAGCTTTCTTT; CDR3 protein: CSALKRGVGHTEAFF
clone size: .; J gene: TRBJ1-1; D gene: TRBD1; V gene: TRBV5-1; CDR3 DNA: TGCGCCAGCAGCCCGGGACAGCCGGACACTGAAGCTTTCTTT; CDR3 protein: CASSPGQPDTEAFF
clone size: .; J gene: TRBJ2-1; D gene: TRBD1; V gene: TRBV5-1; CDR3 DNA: TGCGCCAGCAGCACACAGGGGGCTAGCTCCTACAATGAGCAGTTCTTC; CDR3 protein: CASSTQGASSYNEQFF
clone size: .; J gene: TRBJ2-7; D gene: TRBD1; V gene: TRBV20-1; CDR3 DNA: TGCAGTGCTCAAGTCTCGGGACAGGAGTCGAACGATCAGTACTTC; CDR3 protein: CSAQVSGQESNDQYF
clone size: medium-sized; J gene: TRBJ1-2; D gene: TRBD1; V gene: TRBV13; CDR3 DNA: TGTGCCAGCAGCGATCGATCGGGACAGATCTATGGCTACACCTTC; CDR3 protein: CASSDRSGQIYGYTF
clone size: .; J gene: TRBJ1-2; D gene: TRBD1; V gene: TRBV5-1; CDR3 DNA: TGCGCCAGCAGCTTGCCGGACAGGGGGCGAGGGGGCTACACCTTC; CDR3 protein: CASSLPDRGRGGYTF
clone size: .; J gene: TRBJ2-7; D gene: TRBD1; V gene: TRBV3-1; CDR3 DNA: TGTGCCAGCAGCTACTGGACAGGTCTCCGCGAGCAGTACTTC; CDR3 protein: CASSYWTGLREQYF
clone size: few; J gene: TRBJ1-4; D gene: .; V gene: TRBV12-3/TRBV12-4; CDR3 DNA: TGTGCCAGCAGTTTGAGGGGGATGGGGGAAAAACTGTTTTTT; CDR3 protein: CASSLRGMGEKLFF
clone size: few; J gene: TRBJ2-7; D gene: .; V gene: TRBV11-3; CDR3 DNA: TGTGCCAGCAGCTCAGGGGAGGGCGAGCAGTACTTC; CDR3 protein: CASSSGEGEQYF
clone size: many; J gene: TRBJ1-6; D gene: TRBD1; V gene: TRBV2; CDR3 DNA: TGTGCCAGCTCGACAGGGCAGAGCTCCTATAATTCACCCCTCCACTTT; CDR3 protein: CASSTGQSSYNSPLHF
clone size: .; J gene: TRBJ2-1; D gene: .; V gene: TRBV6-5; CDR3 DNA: TGTGCCAGCAGTTCCGGCCTAGGGGGTGCCGAGAATGAGCAGTTCTTC; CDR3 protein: CASSSGLGGAENEQFF
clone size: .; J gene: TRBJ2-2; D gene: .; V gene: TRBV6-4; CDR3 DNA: TGTGCCAGCAGACTCGGCGTGGGCGGCCCCGGGGAGCTGTTTTTT; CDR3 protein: CASRLGVGGPGELFF
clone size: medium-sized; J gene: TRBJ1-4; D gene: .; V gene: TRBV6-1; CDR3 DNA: TGTGCCAGCAGCGAGGGGATACAGCAAAAACTGTTTTTT; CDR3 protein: CASSEGIQQKLFF
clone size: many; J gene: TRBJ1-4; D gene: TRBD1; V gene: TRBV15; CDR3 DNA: TGTGCCACCAGCAGAGGCCAGGGGGCTGGCGAAAAACTGTTTTTT; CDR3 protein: CATSRGQGAGEKLFF
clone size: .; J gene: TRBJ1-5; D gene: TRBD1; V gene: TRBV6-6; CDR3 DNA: TGTGCCAGCAGTTACTCTCGCGCCGGGACAGGGAATCAGCCCCAGCATTTT; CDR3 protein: CASSYSRAGTGNQPQHF
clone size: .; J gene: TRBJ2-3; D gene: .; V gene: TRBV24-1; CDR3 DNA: TGTGCCACCAGTGATTCAGTGGGAGTTAGCACAGATACGCAGTATTTT; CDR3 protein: CATSDSVGVSTDTQYF
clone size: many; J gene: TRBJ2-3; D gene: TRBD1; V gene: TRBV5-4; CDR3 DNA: TGTGCCAGCAGCAAAGACAGGGGCACAGATACGCAGTATTTT; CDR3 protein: CASSKDRGTDTQYF
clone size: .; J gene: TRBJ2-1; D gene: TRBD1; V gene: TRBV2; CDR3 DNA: TGTGCCAGCAGTATTACAGGGGGCAGCACCTACAATGAGCAGTTCTTC; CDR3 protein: CASSITGGSTYNEQFF
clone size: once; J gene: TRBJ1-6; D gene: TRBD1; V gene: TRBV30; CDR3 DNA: TGTGCCTGGATTGCTAGGACAGGTTCACCCCTCCACTTT; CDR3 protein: CAWIARTGSPLHF
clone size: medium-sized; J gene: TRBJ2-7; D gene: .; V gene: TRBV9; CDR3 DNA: TGTGCCAGCAGCGTATTCCCGAAGGGGACAAGTACCTACGAGCAGTACTTC; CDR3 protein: CASSVFPKGTSTYEQYF
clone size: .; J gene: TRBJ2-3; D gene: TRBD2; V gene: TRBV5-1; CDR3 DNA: TGCGCCAGCAGCCTGTCCGTAAAGCGGGAAGCAGATACGCAGTATTTT; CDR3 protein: CASSLSVKREADTQYF
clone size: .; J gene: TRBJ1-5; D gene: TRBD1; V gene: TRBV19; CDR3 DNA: TGTGCCAGTAGTATTCCCGGCAACCTAAACAGGGGCCCGAATCAGCCCCAGCATTTT; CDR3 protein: CASSIPGNLNRGPNQPQHF
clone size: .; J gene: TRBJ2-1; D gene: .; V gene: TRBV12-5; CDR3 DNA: TGTGCTAGTGGTTTGGTAAGGGGGTCCGGGCACAATGAGCTGTTCTTC; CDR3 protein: CASGLVRGSGHNELFF
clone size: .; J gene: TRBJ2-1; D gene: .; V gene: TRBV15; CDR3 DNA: TGTGCCACCAGCAGAGATCTCTTTCGGGAGCAGTTCTTC; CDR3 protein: CATSRDLFREQFF
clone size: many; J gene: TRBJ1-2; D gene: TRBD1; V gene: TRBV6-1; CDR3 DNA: TGTGCCAGCAGTGGAAGACAGGGGTGGAATGGCTACACCTTC; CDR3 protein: CASSGRQGWNGYTF
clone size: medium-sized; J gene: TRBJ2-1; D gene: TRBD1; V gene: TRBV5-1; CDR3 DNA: TGCGCCAGCAGCTTACAGGGGCTAAACAATGAGCAGTTCTTC; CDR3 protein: CASSLQGLNNEQFF
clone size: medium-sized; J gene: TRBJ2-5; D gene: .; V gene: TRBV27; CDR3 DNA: TGTGCCAGCAGCCCAGGAGGACATCTTCAAGAGACCCAGTACTTC; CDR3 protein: CASSPGGHLQETQYF
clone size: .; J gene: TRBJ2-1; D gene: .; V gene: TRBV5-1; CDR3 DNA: TGCGCCAGCAGCCCGAGCTCCCTATACAATGAGCAGTTCTTC; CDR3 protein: CASSPSSLYNEQFF
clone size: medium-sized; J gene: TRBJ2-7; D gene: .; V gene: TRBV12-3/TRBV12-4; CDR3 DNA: TGTGCCAGCAGTGAGGGTAACACCTACGAGCAGTACTTC; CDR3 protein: CASSEGNTYEQYF
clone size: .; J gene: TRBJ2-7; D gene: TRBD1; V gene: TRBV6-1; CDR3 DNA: TGTGCCAGCAGGACGGACAGGTCCTCCTACGAGCAGTACTTC; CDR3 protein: CASRTDRSSYEQYF
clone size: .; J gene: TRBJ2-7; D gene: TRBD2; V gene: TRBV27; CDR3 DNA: TGTGCCAGCAGTTTATCGGGAGGGGAGCAGTACTTC; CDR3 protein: CASSLSGGEQYF
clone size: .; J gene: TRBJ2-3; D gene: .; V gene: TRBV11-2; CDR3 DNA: TGTGCCAGCAGCTTAGGCGGACACCCAATGGATACGCAGTATTTT; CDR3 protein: CASSLGGHPMDTQYF
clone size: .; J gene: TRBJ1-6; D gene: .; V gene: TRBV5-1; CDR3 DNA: TGCGCCAGCAAAGGGGACTATAATTCACCCCTCCACTTT; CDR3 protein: CASKGDYNSPLHF
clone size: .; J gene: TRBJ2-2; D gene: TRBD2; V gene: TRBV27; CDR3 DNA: TGTGCCAGCAGTTACTCTAGCGGGGGGCCTACCGGGGAGCTGTTTTTT; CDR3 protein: CASSYSSGGPTGELFF
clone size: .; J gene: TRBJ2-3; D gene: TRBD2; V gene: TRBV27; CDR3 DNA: TGTGCCAGCAGCGGACTAGCGGGGGGGCGATCGCAGTATTTT; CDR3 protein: CASSGLAGGRSQYF
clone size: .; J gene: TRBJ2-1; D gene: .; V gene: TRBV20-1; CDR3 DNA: TGCAGTGCTCCGATACTGAGGAACTCCTACAATGAGCAGCTCTTC; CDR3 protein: CSAPILRNSYNEQLF
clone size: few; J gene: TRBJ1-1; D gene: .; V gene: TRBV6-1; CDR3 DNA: TGTGCCAGCAGTCTCGGTGCAGGGAGATGGACTGAAGCTTTCTTT; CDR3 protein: CASSLGAGRWTEAFF
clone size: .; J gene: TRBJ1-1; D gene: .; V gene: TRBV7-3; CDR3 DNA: TGTGCCAGCAGCGCGATACAGAACACTGAAGCTTTCTTT; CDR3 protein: CASSAIQNTEAFF
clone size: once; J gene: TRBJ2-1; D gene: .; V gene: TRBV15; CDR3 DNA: TGTGCCACCAGCACATACTCGCACAATGAGCAGTTCTTC; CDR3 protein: CATSTYSHNEQFF
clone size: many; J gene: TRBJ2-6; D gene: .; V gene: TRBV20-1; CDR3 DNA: TGCAGTGCTAAGGGGGGGGCCAACGTCCTGACTTTC; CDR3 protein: CSAKGGANVLTF
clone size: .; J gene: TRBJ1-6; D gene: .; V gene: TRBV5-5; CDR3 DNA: TGTGCCAGCAGCTCCCGAAGGGTGGGTGGTTCACCCCTCCACTTT; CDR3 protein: CASSSRRVGGSPLHF
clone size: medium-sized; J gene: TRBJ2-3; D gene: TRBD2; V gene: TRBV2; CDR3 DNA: TGTGCCAGCAGTGGGGCTAGCGGGAGTAGAGGGGATACGCAGTATTTT; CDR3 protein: CASSGASGSRGDTQYF
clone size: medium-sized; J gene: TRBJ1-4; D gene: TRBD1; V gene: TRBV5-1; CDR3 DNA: TGCGCCAGCAGGGGTAGGACAGGGAGTGAAAAACTGTTTTTT; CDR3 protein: CASRGRTGSEKLFF
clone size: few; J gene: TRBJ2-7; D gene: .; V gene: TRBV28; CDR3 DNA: TGTGCCAGCAGTTTAGGTATAGCGGCCTACGAGCAGTACTTC; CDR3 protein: CASSLGIAAYEQYF
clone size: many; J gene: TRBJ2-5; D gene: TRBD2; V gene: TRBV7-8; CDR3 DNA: TGTGCCAGCAGCCCGTGGACTAGCGGGCGGGAGACCCAGTACTTC; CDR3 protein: CASSPWTSGRETQYF
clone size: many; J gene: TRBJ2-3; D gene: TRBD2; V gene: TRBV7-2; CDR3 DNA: TGTGCCAGCAGCTTAAGAGCGGGAGGGCCAGATACGCAGTATTTT; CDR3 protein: CASSLRAGGPDTQYF
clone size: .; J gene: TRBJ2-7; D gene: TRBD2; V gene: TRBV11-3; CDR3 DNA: TGTGCCAGCAGCTCTAGCGGGAGAGGAATAGTGCAGTACTTC; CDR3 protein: CASSSSGRGIVQYF
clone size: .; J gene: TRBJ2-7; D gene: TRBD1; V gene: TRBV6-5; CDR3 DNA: TGTGCCAGCAGCAGGGGGTTCTTCTACGAGCAGTACTTC; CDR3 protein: CASSRGFFYEQYF
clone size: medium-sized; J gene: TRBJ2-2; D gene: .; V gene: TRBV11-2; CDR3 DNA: TGTGCCAGCAGCTCCTTCCAGGGACTTAACACCGGGGAGCTGTTTTTT; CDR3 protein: CASSSFQGLNTGELFF
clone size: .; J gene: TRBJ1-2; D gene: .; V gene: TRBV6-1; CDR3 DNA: TGTGCCAGTTCGGACAGTGGACTCTATGGCTACACCTTC; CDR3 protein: CASSDSGLYGYTF
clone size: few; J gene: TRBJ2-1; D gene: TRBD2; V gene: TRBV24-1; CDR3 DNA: TGTGCCACCAGTGATTTTCGACTAGCGGTCAATGAGCAGTTCTTC; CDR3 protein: CATSDFRLAVNEQFF
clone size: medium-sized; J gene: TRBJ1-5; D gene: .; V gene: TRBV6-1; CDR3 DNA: TGTGCCAGCAGTAAGGGAACTCAGCCCCAGCATTTT; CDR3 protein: CASSKGTQPQHF
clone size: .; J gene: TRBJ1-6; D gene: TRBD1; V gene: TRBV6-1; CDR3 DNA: TGTGCCAGCAGTGCCGGGACAGGGGATAATTCACCCCTCCACTTT; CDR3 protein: CASSAGTGDNSPLHF
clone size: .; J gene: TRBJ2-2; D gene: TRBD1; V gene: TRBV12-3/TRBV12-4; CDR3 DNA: TGTGCCAGCAGACTGACAGGGGGTCGGACCGGGGAGCTGTTTTTT; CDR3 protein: CASRLTGGRTGELFF
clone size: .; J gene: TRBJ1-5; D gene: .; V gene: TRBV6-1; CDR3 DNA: TGTGCCAGCAAGCCACGGCTCGGAGAACAGCCCCAGCATTTT; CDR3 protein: CASKPRLGEQPQHF